Following are 10 T cell receptor beta chains from one sample sequenced in a study of blood T cell repertoires in COVID-19. Method: immunoSEQ multiplex PCR; TCRdb's copy keeps in-frame clones and lacks some. This table holds hundreds of thousands of clones, 75% to 90% found once. The sequenced material came from PBMCs or T cells enriched from blood (not recorded which). Receptors originate from a man between 25 and 39 years old who had recovered from COVID-19.

This chain joins TRBV9 and TRBJ2-1, with 8 bases that match TRBD1. V was pared by 3 bases and J by 6 bases, with 17 bases of the junction left unmatched. CDR1 and CDR2 (germline): SGDLS, YYNGEE. CDR3 length equals 18 residues. CDR3 protein: CASSDRGGKDREINEQFF. In nucleotides, the CDR3 is TGTGCCAGCAGCGACCGGGGAGGTAAGGACAGGGAGATCAATGAGCAGTTCTTC.

This chain uses TRBV4-1 with TRBJ2-7; 7 bases line up with TRBD1. The CDR3 has 15 amino acids. J lost 4 bases, V lost 1 base, and 7 bases had no gene match. Germline V gene sequence: CDR1 MGHRA, CDR2 YSYEKL. CDR3 region: CASSQGMRGLYEQYF. The CDR3 DNA sequence: TGCGCCAGCAGCCAAGGTATGAGGGGGCTGTACGAGCAGTACTTC.

The J gene is TRBJ2-5, the V gene TRBV10-3; 12 bases agree with TRBD2. The germline gives CDR1 ENHRY, CDR2 SYGVKD. CDR3 size: 14 residues. With V trimmed by 10 bases and J by 2 bases, 5 bases remained unmatched. CDR3 nucleotides: TGTGCCACCAAGACTAGCGGGGGTCAAGAGACCCAGTACTTC. Translating it yields CATKTSGGQETQYF.

This chain joins TRBV15 and TRBJ2-7, with 12 bases that match TRBD2. V was pared by 4 bases and J by 0 bases, with 7 bases of the junction left unmatched. The CDR3 contains 17 residues. The germline gives CDR1 LNHNV, CDR2 YYDKDF (reference sequence). Here the CDR3 DNA reads TGTGCCACCAGCACCGGACTAGCGGGGTTTAGCTCCTACGAGCAGTACTTC. Translating gives CATSTGLAGFSSYEQYF.

CDR3: CASTHGGEQFF. The CDR3 DNA reads TGTGCCAGCACCCACGGGGGAGAGCAGTTCTTC. This rearrangement joins TRBV13 to TRBJ2-1; D may be TRBD2 (6 bases). There are 11 residues in the CDR3. V was shortened by 7 bases and J by 10 bases, with 11 bases between the two germline ends. CDR1 and CDR2 from the germline V gene are PRHDT and FYEKMQ (reference sequence).

The J gene is TRBJ2-1, the V gene TRBV10-3; D gene uncertain. This CDR3 spans 14 amino acids. Germline V gives CDR1 ENHRY, CDR2 SYGVKD. Trimming stripped 0 bases from V and 2 bases from J, with 5 bases between. CDR3 DNA sequence: TGTGCCATCAGTGAGTCTATAGCCTACAATGAGCAGTTCTTC. Residues: CAISESIAYNEQFF.

The chain joins TRBV11-2 to TRBJ2-7, with TRBD2 identical over 11 bases. Germline lookup yields CDR1 SGHAT and CDR2 FQNNGV. The CDR3 runs to 15 residues. The V gene end was trimmed by 6 bases and the J gene end by 0 bases; junction bases not matched to a gene: 4. CDR3 amino acids: CASRKGLADSYEQYF. The CDR3 DNA sequence: TGTGCCAGCAGGAAGGGACTAGCGGACTCCTACGAGCAGTACTTC.

The rearrangement joins TRBV28 to TRBJ1-4; 8 bases match TRBD1. The J segment lost 5 bases and the V segment lost 5 bases, leaving 7 bases of the junction unmatched. There are 15 residues in the CDR3. CDR1 is MDHEN and CDR2 is SYDVKM in the germline V gene. CDR3 loop: CASSLSGTGNEKLFF. CDR3 coding DNA: TGTGCCAGCAGTCTTTCCGGGACAGGAAATGAAAAACTGTTTTTT.

V and J are TRBV5-8 and TRBJ2-5; D ambiguous. V lost 0 bases and J lost 2, with 8 bases in between. Germline CDR1 reads SGHTS; CDR2 reads YDEGEE. CDR3 length: 14 residues. The CDR3 DNA reads TGTGCCAGCAGCTTGGCCTTAGAACAAGAGACCCAGTACTTC. Protein sequence: CASSLALEQETQYF.

The chain joins TRBV19 to TRBJ1-5, with TRBD1 identical over 9 bases. Germline CDR1 LNHDA, CDR2 SQIVND (reference sequence). The V segment lost 10 bases and the J segment 0 bases; nucleotides outside the gene matches: 13. The length of the CDR3 is 17 residues. The CDR3 reads CATTWGQGVSSNQPQHF. In nucleotides, the CDR3 is TGTGCCACCACCTGGGGACAGGGTGTAAGTAGCAATCAGCCCCAGCATTTT.